The 27 T cell receptor beta chains below were found in one sample sequenced in a study of OX40 agonist ivuxolimab in advanced cancers. Sequenced by immunoSEQ multiplex PCR; TCRdb stores in-frame clones only, minus some. The sample records some 73,000 clones, around 90% being singletons. This sample comprised CD4+ or CD8+ T cells sorted from blood, obtained in a trial of the OX40 agonist ivuxolimab. These receptor sequences come from an adult with an advanced solid tumor such as melanoma, head and neck, liver or kidney cancer.

The chain joins TRBV9 to TRBJ2-1; 8 nucleotides align to TRBD2. The CDR3 spans 18 residues. Trimming at V came to 3 bases and at J to 0 bases, leaving 11 bases not matched to a gene. Germline V gene data show CDR1 as SGDLS and CDR2 as YYNGEE. The CDR3 DNA follows: TGTGCCAGCAGCGGAGAAACTAGCGGCCCTTTCTCCTACAATGAGCAGTTCTTC. It specifies CASSGETSGPFSYNEQFF.

The CDR3 region is CASRTGFHEQYF. The CDR3 DNA sequence: TGTGCCAGCCGGACAGGGTTCCACGAGCAGTACTTC. This chain uses TRBV27 with TRBJ2-7; 8 bases fit TRBD1. Unmatched junction bases numbered 5, after V lost 8 bases and J lost 5 bases. The CDR3 length is 12 residues. CDR1 and CDR2 (germline): MNHEY, SMNVEV (reference sequence).

A single count supports this clone. The gene calls are TRBV6-6 and TRBJ2-5; 7 nucleotides match TRBD1. The CDR3 length is 14 residues. Germline trimming cut 2 bases from V and 2 bases from J; bases unmatched to any gene: 2. The V gene's germline CDR1 is MNHNY and CDR2 SVGAGI (reference sequence). This CDR3 reads CASSYPGQQETQYF. DNA of the CDR3: TGTGCCAGCAGTTACCCGGGACAGCAAGAGACCCAGTACTTC.

This clone was counted once. The gene calls are TRBV9 and TRBJ2-1, with 9 bases lining up with TRBD2. The CDR3 loop spans 14 amino acids. The germline CDR1 and CDR2 sequences are SGDLS and YYNGEE. Germline trimming cut 5 bases from V and 0 bases from J; bases unmatched to any gene: 0. CDR3 residues: CASSSGSSYNEQFF. The DNA for the CDR3 is TGTGCCAGCAGTAGCGGGAGCTCCTACAATGAGCAGTTCTTC.

As regards this clone: Other nucleotide sequences from this sample produce the same CDR3. CDR3 loop: CASSVGTDTQYF. DNA of the CDR3: TGTGCCAGCAGCGTAGGAACAGATACGCAGTATTTT. V usage is TRBV9 and J usage is TRBJ2-3; D uncertain. The length of the CDR3 is 12 residues. Germline CDR1 reads SGDLS; CDR2 reads YYNGEE. V was cut by 0 bases and J by 3 bases, with 2 bases left in between.

V usage is TRBV4-1 and J usage is TRBJ1-5; possible D gene TRBD1, 6 bases. V shed 5 bases and J shed 6 bases, with 17 bases lying between them. The CDR3 covers 15 residues. Germline V gives CDR1 MGHRA, CDR2 YSYEKL. Written as DNA, the CDR3 is TGCGCCAGCAGCTTAAGACAGGCCCACGGTCAGCCCCAGCATTTT. This translates into CASSLRQAHGQPQHF.

V gene TRBV27 combines with J gene TRBJ2-5; D possibly matches TRBD1 or TRBD2 (5 bases each). This CDR3 spans 10 amino acids. Trimming left V 8 bases short and J 4 bases short, with 5 bases between. CDR1 MNHEY and CDR2 SMNVEV come from the germline V gene (reference sequence). CDR3 sequence (DNA): TGTGCCAGCGGGGGAGAGACCCAGTACTTC. This translates into CASGGETQYF.

The chain has TRBV27 and TRBJ2-7, with 10 bases that match TRBD1. The CDR3 consists of 15 residues. V was clipped by 7 bases and J by 5 bases; unmatched bases: 11. The germline V gene has CDR1 MNHEY and CDR2 SMNVEV (reference sequence). For the CDR3, the DNA is TGTGCCAGCACCGGACGACAGGGGGCGCATGACGAGCAGTACTTC. Its protein product is CASTGRQGAHDEQYF.

The chain combines TRBV5-4 with TRBJ2-7; weak D call: TRBD2 (6 bases). Germline V gene data show CDR1 as SGHNT and CDR2 as YYREEE (reference sequence). Trimming shortened V by 7 bases and J by 0 bases, and 11 bases separated the two germline ends. The CDR3 runs to 13 residues. This chain's CDR3 is CASGTRTSYEQYF. The CDR3 coding sequence is TGTGCCAGCGGGACTCGGACCTCCTACGAGCAGTACTTC.

J is TRBJ2-3 and V is TRBV4-1; D might be TRBD2 (7 bases). The ends were cut back, 2 bases at V and 2 bases at J, with 14 bases in the middle. This CDR3 has 16 residues. Germline V gene lookup returns CDR1 MGHRA and CDR2 YSYEKL. CDR3: CASSQLGGQFTDTQYF. For the CDR3, the DNA is TGCGCCAGCAGCCAACTGGGGGGGCAGTTCACAGATACGCAGTATTTT.

This rearrangement joins TRBV10-3 to TRBJ1-5; D is possibly TRBD1 (6 bases). V lost 2 bases and J 6 bases, leaving 20 bases between the germline ends. This CDR3 has 17 amino acids. Germline loops: CDR1 ENHRY, CDR2 SYGVKD. CDR3 DNA sequence: TGTGCCATCAGTGAGCCCGGGGTCGCAGGGGAAGGTCAGCCCCAGCATTTT. Translated, it gives CAISEPGVAGEGQPQHF.

This clone was counted once. The chain has TRBV10-3 and TRBJ2-3, with D perhaps matching TRBD1 (6 bases). Germline values: CDR1 ENHRY, CDR2 SYGVKD. This CDR3 has 15 residues. The germline V and J ends were trimmed by 11 bases and 4 bases, with 22 bases remaining between them. In DNA form, the CDR3 reads TGTGCCGCCTGGACCCGCAGGGGAAGTCCAGATACGCAGTATTTT. Translation gives CAAWTRRGSPDTQYF.

The CDR3 region is CASSRSGSYNEQFF. CDR3 nucleotides: TGTGCCAGCAGCCGTAGCGGGAGTTACAATGAGCAGTTCTTC. V usage is TRBV7-9 and J usage is TRBJ2-1; 9 bases agree with TRBD2. Trimming cost V 5 bases and J 4 bases; bases outside gene matches: 3. This CDR3 comprises 14 residues. The germline V gene has CDR1 SEHNR and CDR2 FQNEAQ (reference sequence). The whole variable domain, remainder taken from reference TRBV7-9 and TRBJ2-1, is DTGVSQNPRHKITKRGQNVTFRCDPISEHNRLYWYRQTLGQGPEFLTYFQNEAQLEKSRLLSDRFSAERPKGSFSTLEIQRTEQGDSAMYLCASSRSGSYNEQFFGPGTRLTVL.

This chain uses TRBV10-1 with TRBJ2-3; 7 nucleotides line up with TRBD1. CDR1 is WNHNN, CDR2 SYGVQD, per germline (reference sequence). The CDR3 extends over 18 amino acids. Trimming cost V 1 base and J 8 bases; bases outside gene matches: 18. CDR3 loop: CASSELAGGPWASGTQYF. The DNA of the CDR3 is TGCGCCAGCAGTGAGTTGGCAGGGGGTCCCTGGGCGTCTGGTACGCAGTATTTT.

This clone appeared a single time. The chain uses TRBV7-7 and TRBJ2-5; a weak D match, TRBD2 (5 bases). V was clipped by 2 bases and J by 0 bases, with 10 bases between them. Germline CDR1 is SSHAT and CDR2 is FNYEAQ (reference sequence). The CDR3 sequence is 15 residues long. CDR3 amino acids: CASSLSLEDQETQYF. In DNA, the CDR3 is TGTGCCAGCAGCTTATCGCTGGAGGACCAAGAGACCCAGTACTTC.

This clone came up once. The chain couples TRBV27 to TRBJ1-5, with 8 bases identical to TRBD1. The CDR3 is made up of 14 amino acids. The V gene's germline CDR1 is MNHEY and CDR2 SMNVEV (reference sequence). Trimming took 5 bases from V and 2 from J; bases not matched to a gene: 2. CDR3 bases: TGTGCCAGCAGTCCGGACAGGGGCAATCAGCCCCAGCATTTT. Protein: CASSPDRGNQPQHF.

This chain connects TRBV10-2 to TRBJ2-7; possible D gene TRBD2, 6 bases. CDR3 length: 15 amino acids. The V end was cut by 6 bases, the J end by 1 base, with 16 bases between. Germline CDR1 and CDR2: WSHSY and SAAADI. The chain's CDR3 is CASSLSRDSSYEQYF. In nucleotides, the CDR3 is TGCGCCAGCAGCCTAAGCCGGGACTCGTCCTACGAGCAGTACTTC.

V and J are TRBV19 and TRBJ2-7, with D tentatively TRBD2 (5 bases). The CDR3 is made up of 16 amino acids. Trimming left V 6 bases short and J 7 bases short, with 25 bases between. The V gene's germline CDR1 is LNHDA and CDR2 SQIVND (reference sequence). The CDR3 here is CASSPALGGLRWEQYF. For the CDR3, the DNA is TGTGCCAGTAGCCCTGCCTTAGGAGGCCTCCGATGGGAGCAGTACTTC. The complete variable domain, with remaining parts taken from reference TRBV19 and TRBJ2-7, reads DGGITQSPKYLFRKEGQNVTLSCEQNLNHDAMYWYRQDPGQGLRLIYYSQIVNDFQKGDIAEGYSVSREKKESFPLTVTSAQKNPTAFYLCASSPALGGLRWEQYFGPGTRLTVT.

The chain carries TRBV5-1 and TRBJ2-7; weak D call: TRBD1 (5 bases). Germline loops: CDR1 SGHRS, CDR2 YFSETQ. This CDR3 region has 12 residues. Trimming cost V 7 bases and J 1 base, with 9 bases left between them. The CDR3 spells CASSSGSYEQYF. The CDR3 DNA reads as TGCGCCAGCTCGTCAGGGTCCTACGAGCAGTACTTC.

The CDR3 loop is CASSFFFRGSDNEQFF. CDR3 bases: TGTGCCAGCAGCTTCTTTTTTAGGGGATCCGACAATGAGCAGTTCTTC. V and J are TRBV13 and TRBJ2-1; D might be TRBD1 (5 bases). The CDR3 covers 16 residues. Germline lookup yields CDR1 PRHDT and CDR2 FYEKMQ (reference sequence). Trimming left V 3 bases short and J 5 bases short, with 17 bases between.

The chain has TRBV6-6 and TRBJ2-7, with 8 positions matching TRBD1. CDR3 size: 16 residues. V dropped 0 bases and J dropped 5; count of bases not matched to a gene: 9. The germline CDR1 and CDR2 sequences are MNHNY and SVGAGI (reference sequence). The CDR3 loop reads CASSYSFDRGRDEQYF. The CDR3 DNA follows: TGTGCCAGCAGTTACTCTTTCGACAGGGGTCGGGACGAGCAGTACTTC.

CDR3 amino acids: CASSHRKQAGGYPDNEQFF. The DNA of the CDR3 is TGTGCCAGCAGTCATAGAAAGCAGGCAGGGGGATACCCGGACAATGAGCAGTTCTTC. The chain is built from TRBV7-6 and TRBJ2-1; 7 bases are a match to TRBD1. V was clipped by 6 bases and J by 5 bases; unmatched bases: 22. The CDR3 length is 19 residues. Germline V CDR1 and CDR2: SGHVS, FNYEAQ.

The chain is built from TRBV19 and TRBJ1-1, with no clear D. The CDR3 is made up of 13 amino acids. The germline CDR1 and CDR2 sequences are LNHDA and SQIVND (reference sequence). V dropped 1 base and J dropped 6 bases, with 9 bases sitting between them. DNA of the CDR3: TGTGCCAGTAGTATAGGAGGAGTAGCTGAAGCTTTCTTT. As protein: CASSIGGVAEAFF.

On this clone itself: This same CDR3 is encoded by further DNA sequences in the sample. The chain recombines TRBV9 with TRBJ1-1; D is unclear. The CDR3 covers 12 residues. Looked up from germline, CDR1 is SGDLS and CDR2 is YYNGEE. V lost 3 bases to trimming and J lost 5 bases, with 8 bases between them. The CDR3 DNA is TGTGCCAGCAGCGCTGGTGGTACTGAAGCTTTCTTT. Its protein product is CASSAGGTEAFF.

V and J are TRBV19 and TRBJ2-1, with 7 bases matching TRBD2. The CDR3 spans 18 residues. With V trimmed by 0 bases and J by 0 bases, 8 bases remained unmatched. Germline-derived CDR1 and CDR2 are LNHDA and SQIVND (reference sequence). CDR3 coding DNA: TGTGCCAGTAGTATAGAAGCGGGATTAGGGCGCTCCTACAATGAGCAGTTCTTC. It encodes CASSIEAGLGRSYNEQFF. Full variable domain (missing parts from reference TRBV19 and TRBJ2-1): DGGITQSPKYLFRKEGQNVTLSCEQNLNHDAMYWYRQDPGQGLRLIYYSQIVNDFQKGDIAEGYSVSREKKESFPLTVTSAQKNPTAFYLCASSIEAGLGRSYNEQFFGPGTRLTVL.

The chain links TRBV2 to TRBJ2-7; no clear D. The V end lost 1 base, the J end lost 2 bases, and 9 bases lay between the germline ends. CDR1 and CDR2 (germline): SNHLY, FYNNEI. This CDR3 is 14 amino acids long. CDR3 in DNA: TGTGCCAGCAGTGAAGAAAAGAACCCCTACGAGCAGTACTTC. This codes for CASSEEKNPYEQYF. The complete variable domain, with remaining parts taken from reference TRBV2 and TRBJ2-7, reads EPEVTQTPSHQVTQMGQEVILRCVPISNHLYFYWYRQILGQKVEFLVSFYNNEISEKSEIFDDQFSVERPDGSNFTLKIRSTKLEDSAMYFCASSEEKNPYEQYFGPGTRLTVT.

Only one count was recorded for this clone. The rearrangement links TRBV5-1 to TRBJ1-5; 10 bases line up with TRBD1. Germline V gives CDR1 SGHRS, CDR2 YFSETQ. J lost 4 bases, V lost 3 bases, and 1 base had no gene match. There are 14 residues in the CDR3. The CDR3 loop reads CASSSGQGNQPQHF. The CDR3 DNA reads TGCGCCAGCAGCTCGGGACAGGGGAATCAGCCCCAGCATTTT.